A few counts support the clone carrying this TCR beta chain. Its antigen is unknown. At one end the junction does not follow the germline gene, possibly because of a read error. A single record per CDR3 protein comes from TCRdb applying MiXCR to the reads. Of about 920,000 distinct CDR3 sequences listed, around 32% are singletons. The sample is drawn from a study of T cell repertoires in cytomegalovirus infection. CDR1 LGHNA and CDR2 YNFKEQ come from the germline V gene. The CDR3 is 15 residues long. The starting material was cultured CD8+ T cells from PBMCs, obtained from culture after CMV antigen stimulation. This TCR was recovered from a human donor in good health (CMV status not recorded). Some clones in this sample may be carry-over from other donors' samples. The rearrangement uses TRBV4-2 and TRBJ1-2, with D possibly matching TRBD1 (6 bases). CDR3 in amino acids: CASSEDRWNNYGYTF. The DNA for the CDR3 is TGTGCCAGCAGCGAAGACAGGTGGAATAACTATGGCTACACCTTC.